The 12 T cell receptor beta chains reported below all come from one sample, sequenced in a study of blood T cells in healthy people across ages (dated by TCRdb to the mid-2010s). The library came from 5' RACE. For sequencing, an Illumina HiSeq 2500 was employed. A second PCR of roughly 6 to 12 cycles was performed with a sample-barcoded 5' primer and a J-beta primer mix. TCRdb reprocessed the public reads (quality trimming at Q25 with fastp, clone calling with MiXCR) and kept in-frame beta chains. Under each unique CDR3 protein, matching rows form one entry showing the most common genes and DNA. The sample contains 550,000 to 650,000 distinct CDR3 sequences, about 30% of them found a single time. The ten largest clonotypes hold around 16% of the sample. The source material was blood. The receptors were sampled from an elderly woman in good health.

Points on this clonotype: This sequence may be a read error, since a much larger clone differs from it by one base. The chain is built from TRBV9 and TRBJ2-7; TRBD1 aligns across 9 bases. The J call may be faulty, since TRBJ2-5 better matches the DNA end. The CDR3 contains 14 residues. Germline-derived CDR1 and CDR2 are SGDLS and YYNGEE. DNA of the CDR3: TGTGCCAGCAGCTGCGGACAGGGGAGGGAGACCCAGTACTTC. Translating it yields CASSCGQGRETQYF.

The chain combines TRBV6-1 with TRBJ2-1, with 9 bases that match TRBD1. The J call is uncertain, as TRBJ2-7 better fits the DNA end. CDR1 is MNHNS, CDR2 SASEGT, per germline. CDR3 length equals 17 residues. The CDR3, as DNA: TGTGCCAGCAAGCTTTCCCCGGGACAGGGCCCCCACAATGAGCAGTACTTC. The encoded protein is CASKLSPGQGPHNEQYF.

In nucleotides, the CDR3 is TGCGCCAGCAGCCAAGAAGGCACCCTATTCACAGATACGCAGTATTTT. Amino acids: CASSQEGTLFTDTQYF. This rearrangement joins TRBV4-1 to TRBJ2-3, with D hard to call. V gave up 0 bases and J gave up 2 bases, with 12 bases separating them. The V gene's germline CDR1 is MGHRA and CDR2 YSYEKL. This CDR3 is 16 amino acids long.

Regarding this clonotype: One base away lies a much larger clone, so this may be a sequencing read error. V and J are TRBV5-1 and TRBJ2-7; 11 bases line up with TRBD1. Germline V gene lookup returns CDR1 SGHRS and CDR2 YFSETQ. V lost 0 bases to trimming and J lost 3 bases; unmatched junction nucleotides: 8. CDR3 size: 17 residues. CDR3 region: CASSLGPTGTGGYEQYF. CDR3 in DNA: TGCGCCAGCAGCTTGGGCCCAACCGGGACAGGGGGCTACGAGCAGTACTTC.

This clonotype was observed a few times. The J gene is TRBJ2-3, the V gene TRBV7-8; 8 nucleotides agree with TRBD2. This CDR3 has 16 amino acids. The V gene end was trimmed by 2 bases and the J gene end by 3 bases; junction bases not matched to a gene: 7. Looked up from germline, CDR1 is SGHVS and CDR2 is FQNEAQ. The CDR3 DNA sequence: TGTGCCAGCAGCTTACTGGCAGCGGGGGCGACAGATACGCAGTATTTT. This codes for CASSLLAAGATDTQYF.

This clonotype was counted a few times. The chain employs TRBV12-3 or TRBV12-4 and TRBJ2-3; D is possibly TRBD1 or TRBD2 (5 bases each). The length of the CDR3 is 18 residues. Trimming took 1 base from V and 15 from J, leaving 32 bases between them. The CDR3 loop is CASSLGIGTRGRTDVQYF. The CDR3, as DNA: TGTGCCAGCAGTTTAGGGATTGGTACTAGGGGTCGCACAGATGTGCAATATTTT.

This clonotype was seen once. At one boundary the junction diverges from the germline segment, which might be a read error. The chain joins TRBV4-2 to TRBJ2-3, with TRBD2 identical over 9 bases. Germline loops: CDR1 LGHNA, CDR2 YNFKEQ. The CDR3 extends over 20 amino acids. The CDR3 spells CASSKRGASGDLHSTDMQYF. Here the CDR3 DNA reads TGTGCCAGCAGCAAAAGAGGGGCTAGCGGGGATCTTCATAGCACAGATATGCAGTATTTT.

The sample holds a few counts of this clonotype. The J gene is TRBJ2-2, the V gene TRBV29-1; 11 nucleotides align to TRBD2. Germline assignment: CDR1 SQVTM and CDR2 ANQGSEA. Unmatched junction bases numbered 4, after V lost 3 bases and J lost 4 bases. CDR3 size: 15 residues. For the CDR3, the DNA is TGCAGCGTTGAGGAACTAGCGGGGGCCACCGGGGAGCTGTTTTTT. It yields the protein CSVEELAGATGELFF.

The chain employs TRBV7-2 and TRBJ1-4; no reliable D call. This CDR3 spans 14 amino acids. V lost 2 bases and J 3 bases, leaving 7 bases between the germline ends. The germline CDR1 and CDR2 sequences are SGHTA and FQGNSA. The CDR3 is CASSLNPSNEKLFF. CDR3 bases: TGTGCCAGCAGCTTAAATCCTTCTAATGAAAAACTGTTTTTT.

This chain links TRBV30 with TRBJ2-3; TRBD2 might be the D (7 bases). CDR3 size: 16 residues. Deletions cut 8 bases from V and 5 bases from J, with 26 bases between. The germline V gene has CDR1 GTSNPN and CDR2 SVGIG (reference sequence). CDR3 nucleotide sequence: TGTGCCAGGGGGGGAGGGTCTAGCGTTGGTGGAGATACGCAGTATTTT. As protein: CARGGGSSVGGDTQYF.

This chain connects TRBV20-1 to TRBJ2-3, with 9 bases lining up with TRBD2. Germline trimming cut 5 bases from V and 5 bases from J; bases unmatched to any gene: 11. This CDR3 is 15 amino acids long. Germline-derived CDR1 and CDR2 are DFQATT and SNEGSKA (reference sequence). CDR3 nucleotides: TGCAGTGCTTGCCACACTAGCGGGTGGAAAGATACGCAGTATTTT. It specifies CSACHTSGWKDTQYF.

This clonotype was seen only a few times. V usage is TRBV5-1 and J usage is TRBJ1-1; perhaps TRBD1 as D (5 bases). The V gene's germline CDR1 is SGHRS and CDR2 YFSETQ. The length of the CDR3 is 14 residues. V shed 1 base and J shed 4 bases, with 11 bases lying between them. The CDR3 sequence is CASSLSGGATEAFF. In nucleotides, the CDR3 is TGCGCCAGCAGCTTGTCCGGGGGAGCCACTGAAGCTTTCTTT.